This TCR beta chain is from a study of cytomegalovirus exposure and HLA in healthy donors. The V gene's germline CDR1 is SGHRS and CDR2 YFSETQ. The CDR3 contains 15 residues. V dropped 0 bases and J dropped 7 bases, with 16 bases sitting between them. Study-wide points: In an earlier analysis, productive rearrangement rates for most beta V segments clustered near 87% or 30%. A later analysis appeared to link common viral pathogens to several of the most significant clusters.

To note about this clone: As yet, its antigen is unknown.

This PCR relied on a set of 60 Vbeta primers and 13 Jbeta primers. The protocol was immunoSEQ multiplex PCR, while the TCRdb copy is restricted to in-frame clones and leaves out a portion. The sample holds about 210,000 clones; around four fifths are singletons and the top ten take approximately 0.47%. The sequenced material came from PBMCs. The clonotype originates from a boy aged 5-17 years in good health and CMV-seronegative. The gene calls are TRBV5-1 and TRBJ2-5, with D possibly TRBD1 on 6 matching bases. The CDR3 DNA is TGCGCCAGCAGCTTGGCCGCACAGGCCAGGGGGACCCAGTACTTC. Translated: CASSLAAQARGTQYF.